This passage covers 27 T cell receptor beta chains from one sample sequenced in a study of tumor T cells in aggressive B-cell lymphoma. Repertoires were generated with immunoSEQ multiplex PCR, while TCRdb's copy carries only in-frame clones and drops some. The table lists 1,500 to 2,000 clones, roughly 93% of them singletons. Sequencing was carried out using tumor tissue. The receptors shown here come from an adult with diffuse large B cell lymphoma.

For the CDR3, the DNA is TGTGCCAGCAGTCTGGGGCGGAGCTTGAATGAAAAACTGTTTTTT. Its translation: CASSLGRSLNEKLFF. The V call is TRBV6-5, the J call TRBJ1-4; a possible D gene is TRBD1 (5 bases). V lost 5 bases and J lost 5, with 15 bases in between. Germline CDR1 is MNHEY and CDR2 is SVGAGI. The CDR3 consists of 15 residues.

This chain uses TRBV5-1 with TRBJ2-5; 9 bases line up with TRBD2. J gave up 4 bases and V 4 bases, and 8 bases lay outside the gene matches. From germline, CDR1 is SGHRS and CDR2 YFSETQ. This CDR3 is built from 15 residues. Here the CDR3 DNA reads TGCGCCAGCAGCCCCGGACTAGCGAGTCCAGAGACCCAGTACTTC. Protein sequence: CASSPGLASPETQYF.

The V and J genes are TRBV14 and TRBJ1-6; 8 bases align to TRBD1. Germline CDR1 and CDR2: SGHDN and FVKESK. The CDR3 sequence is 13 residues long. Trimming cost V 5 bases and J 10 bases; bases outside gene matches: 4. Here the CDR3 DNA reads TGTGCCAGCAGCGAGGCAGGGGGCTCACCCCTCCACTTT. It is translated as CASSEAGGSPLHF.

This rearrangement joins TRBV13 to TRBJ2-3; 7 nucleotides match TRBD2. Germline V lookup: CDR1 PRHDT, CDR2 FYEKMQ (reference sequence). This CDR3 has 15 amino acids. Trimming at V came to 2 bases and at J to 5 bases, leaving 7 bases not matched to a gene. CDR3 coding DNA: TGTGCCAGCAGCTTACCAGCGGGGCCCGGAGATACGCAGTATTTT. Its translation is CASSLPAGPGDTQYF.

This chain joins TRBV4-2 and TRBJ1-2; TRBD1 matches at 9 bases. Trimming at V came to 0 bases and at J to 2 bases, leaving 7 bases not matched to a gene. CDR3 length: 17 residues. CDR1 and CDR2 from the germline V gene are LGHNA and YNFKEQ. CDR3 DNA sequence: TGTGCCAGCAGCCAAGAAGAATTCGGGACAGGGAACTATGGCTACACCTTC. As protein: CASSQEEFGTGNYGYTF.

The chain couples TRBV7-3 to TRBJ2-3; a weak D match, TRBD1 (7 bases). Germline values: CDR1 SGHTA, CDR2 FQGTGA. The CDR3 has 15 amino acids. V shed 5 bases and J shed 6 bases, with 18 bases lying between them. The CDR3 spells CASSPGGPGRDTQYF. CDR3 coding DNA: TGTGCCAGCAGCCCAGGGGGGCCCGGTAGGGATACGCAGTATTTT.

The CDR3 region is CASSRLPSYEQYF. As DNA, the CDR3 is TGTGCCTCCTCGAGGTTACCCTCCTACGAGCAGTACTTC. The V call is TRBV15, the J call TRBJ2-7; unclear D gene. The V gene's germline CDR1 is LNHNV and CDR2 YYDKDF (reference sequence). V was shortened by 11 bases and J by 0 bases, with 14 bases between the two germline ends. CDR3 length: 13 residues.

This chain links TRBV7-2 with TRBJ1-3; D might be TRBD1 (6 bases). The ends were cut back, 5 bases at V and 1 base at J, with 9 bases in the middle. Germline CDR1 and CDR2: SGHTA and FQGNSA. The CDR3 sequence is 14 residues long. Here the CDR3 DNA reads TGTGCCAGCAGCCGAGGGGGATCTGGAAACACCATATATTTT. This encodes CASSRGGSGNTIYF.

The rearrangement uses TRBV5-1 and TRBJ1-1; D not certain. This CDR3 contains 15 residues. Germline V lookup: CDR1 SGHRS, CDR2 YFSETQ. Trimming shortened V by 1 base and J by 4 bases, and 14 bases separated the two germline ends. In DNA form, the CDR3 reads TGCGCCAGCAGCTTGTTAACCGGGGTGGGCACTGAAGCTTTCTTT. Translating it yields CASSLLTGVGTEAFF.

The gene calls are TRBV10-3 and TRBJ2-7, with D tentatively TRBD2 (6 bases). Germline CDR1 is ENHRY and CDR2 is SYGVKD. The CDR3 spans 13 residues. V shed 10 bases and J shed 1 base, with 14 bases lying between them. DNA for the CDR3: TGTGCCACCACCCGGGAGCAATCCTACGAGCAGTACTTC. It is translated as CATTREQSYEQYF.

The V gene is TRBV5-1, the J gene TRBJ1-2, with 7 positions matching TRBD1. Looked up from germline, CDR1 is SGHRS and CDR2 is YFSETQ. Germline trimming cut 4 bases from V and 8 bases from J; bases unmatched to any gene: 8. The CDR3 is made up of 13 amino acids. The chain's CDR3 is CASSVTGSGGYTF. CDR3 nucleotide sequence: TGCGCCAGCAGCGTGACAGGGAGCGGCGGCTACACCTTC. Using reference TRBV5-1 and TRBJ1-2 for the parts outside the CDR3, the full variable domain is KAGVTQTPRYLIKTRGQQVTLSCSPISGHRSVSWYQQTPGQGLQFLFEYFSETQRNKGNFPGRFSGRQFSNSRSEMNVSTLELGDSALYLCASSVTGSGGYTFGSGTRLTVV.

The chain carries TRBV5-4 and TRBJ2-7; D might be TRBD2 (6 bases). CDR3 length equals 15 residues. CDR1 and CDR2 (germline): SGHNT, YYREEE (reference sequence). Trimming cost V 0 bases and J 1 base, with 11 bases left between them. The CDR3 DNA is TGTGCCAGCAGCTTGGGGGCGGGGCCTTCCTACGAGCAGTACTTC. This gives the protein CASSLGAGPSYEQYF.

This chain connects TRBV9 to TRBJ2-2; 8 nucleotides align to TRBD2. The CDR3 has 15 residues. Trimming at V came to 0 bases and at J to 6 bases, leaving 4 bases not matched to a gene. Looked up from germline, CDR1 is SGDLS and CDR2 is YYNGEE. CDR3 loop: CASSVDPGGAGELFF. The CDR3 nucleotides are TGTGCCAGCAGCGTAGACCCCGGGGGGGCCGGGGAGCTGTTTTTT.

The chain employs TRBV7-9 and TRBJ2-7; D is ambiguous. Trimming took off 1 base at V and 9 bases at J, with 10 bases between the two ends. The length of the CDR3 is 12 residues. Germline V gene sequence: CDR1 SEHNR, CDR2 FQNEAQ (reference sequence). In DNA, the CDR3 is TGTGCCAGCAGCTTAGATTCTTCTCGGCAGTACTTC. Translating it yields CASSLDSSRQYF.

The V gene is TRBV10-1, the J gene TRBJ2-3; 7 bases align to TRBD1. CDR3 length equals 16 residues. Germline lookup yields CDR1 WNHNN and CDR2 SYGVQD (reference sequence). Losses at the gene ends were 6 bases for V and 2 bases for J; bases not matched to a gene: 11. The CDR3 protein is CASRIQGNPSTDTQYF. CDR3 sequence (DNA): TGCGCCAGCAGGATACAGGGGAATCCTTCCACAGATACGCAGTATTTT.

The V gene is TRBV7-2, the J gene TRBJ1-1; 12 bases are shared with TRBD1. This CDR3 comprises 17 residues. Per the germline V gene, CDR1 is SGHTA and CDR2 is FQGNSA. Trimming took 3 bases from V and 4 from J; bases not matched to a gene: 9. Here the CDR3 reads CASSFSGQGARSTEAFF. CDR3 in DNA: TGTGCCAGCAGCTTCTCGGGACAGGGGGCGAGGAGCACTGAAGCTTTCTTT.

The V gene is TRBV29-1, the J gene TRBJ2-1; 9 nucleotides line up with TRBD1. The CDR3 consists of 14 residues. The germline gives CDR1 SQVTM, CDR2 ANQGSEA. V gave up 6 bases and J gave up 8 bases; unmatched junction bases: 11. CDR3 DNA sequence: TGCAGCGTGAGGCGGGGACAGGGATACGATGAGCAGTTCTTC. Translation: CSVRRGQGYDEQFF.

The J gene is TRBJ1-6, the V gene TRBV19; 7 bases agree with TRBD1. The CDR3 length is 14 residues. V lost 5 bases and J lost 7; bases outside the gene matches: 5. Germline CDR1 and CDR2: LNHDA and SQIVND (reference sequence). CDR3 sequence (DNA): TGTGCCAGTAGTCAAGCAGGGGGGAATTCACCCCTCCACTTT. Translated: CASSQAGGNSPLHF.

The CDR3 loop is CASRRGLDRNTEAFF. Here the CDR3 DNA reads TGTGCCAGCCGCCGAGGCCTGGACAGGAACACTGAAGCTTTCTTT. The chain couples TRBV2 to TRBJ1-1, with a tentative D call TRBD1 (6 bases). The CDR3 extends over 15 amino acids. V shed 8 bases and J shed 1 base, with 17 bases lying between them. CDR1 and CDR2 from the germline V gene are SNHLY and FYNNEI.

The chain combines TRBV6-1 with TRBJ1-6; weak D call: TRBD1 (5 bases). V shed 3 bases and J shed 9 bases, with 24 bases lying between them. Germline V gives CDR1 MNHNS, CDR2 SASEGT. CDR3 size: 18 residues. CDR3 protein: CASSEAPGGRARGSPLHF. The DNA of the CDR3 is TGTGCCAGCAGTGAGGCGCCGGGAGGGCGGGCAAGGGGTTCACCCCTCCACTTT.

This clone has a single count. The chain has TRBV28 and TRBJ2-7; TRBD1 is a possible D gene (5 bases). Germline V CDR1 and CDR2: MDHEN, SYDVKM. Trimming pared 5 bases from V and 3 bases from J, leaving 11 bases between. This CDR3 has 13 residues. The CDR3 sequence: CASSPNRGYEQYF. For the CDR3, the DNA is TGTGCCAGCAGTCCCAATAGGGGCTACGAGCAGTACTTC.

The table lists this clone with a count of one. V and J are TRBV6-5 and TRBJ2-3; D perhaps matches TRBD2 (6 bases). Germline values: CDR1 MNHEY, CDR2 SVGAGI. Deletions cut 4 bases from V and 5 bases from J, with 19 bases between. This CDR3 region has 16 residues. CDR3 sequence: CASSSMGGVIRDTQYF. The CDR3 DNA reads TGTGCCAGCAGTTCAATGGGAGGCGTAATCCGAGATACGCAGTATTTT.

Comments on this clone: Other DNA sequences within the sample encode an identical CDR3. The chain is built from TRBV28 and TRBJ2-7; D is unclear. Germline assignment: CDR1 MDHEN and CDR2 SYDVKM. Trimming pared 5 bases from V and 0 bases from J, leaving 5 bases between. This CDR3 spans 12 amino acids. CDR3 DNA: TGTGCCAGCAGTCTTAGCTCCTACGAGCAGTACTTC. Protein sequence: CASSLSSYEQYF.

CDR3 protein: CASSLAGSLHF. CDR3 coding DNA: TGTGCCAGCAGTTTAGCAGGGTCCCTCCACTTT. The chain couples TRBV28 to TRBJ1-6; possibly TRBD1 for D (5 bases). CDR3 length: 11 residues. Germline V gene lookup returns CDR1 MDHEN and CDR2 SYDVKM. Trimming pared 2 bases from V and 14 bases from J, leaving 7 bases between. The whole variable domain, remainder taken from reference TRBV28 and TRBJ1-6, is DVKVTQSSRYLVKRTGEKVFLECVQDMDHENMFWYRQDPGLGLRLIYFSYDVKMKEKGDIPEGYSVSREKKERFSLILESASTNQTSMYLCASSLAGSLHFGNGTRLTVT.

The chain joins TRBV9 to TRBJ2-7, with 7 bases lining up with TRBD2. J was trimmed by 2 bases and V by 0 bases; bases with no gene match: 5. Germline V gene lookup returns CDR1 SGDLS and CDR2 YYNGEE. CDR3 size: 15 residues. This CDR3 is CASSVGASGTYEQYF. The CDR3 bases are TGTGCCAGCAGCGTAGGGGCTAGCGGAACCTACGAGCAGTACTTC.

The J gene is TRBJ1-1, the V gene TRBV15, with 7 positions matching TRBD1. The CDR3 is 13 residues long. The germline gives CDR1 LNHNV, CDR2 YYDKDF (reference sequence). V trimming: 5 bases; J trimming: 7 bases; junction bases outside the gene matches: 7. CDR3 sequence (DNA): TGTGCCACCAGCGGGTTTAGGACAGGTGAAGCTTTCTTT. Translating it yields CATSGFRTGEAFF.

The rearrangement links TRBV5-1 to TRBJ2-7; tentative D call: TRBD2 (6 bases). This CDR3 has 14 residues. CDR1 SGHRS and CDR2 YFSETQ come from the germline V gene. Trimming removed 4 bases at V and 3 bases at J, with 14 bases between. The CDR3 here is CASSPGGGGYEQYF. The CDR3 DNA reads TGCGCCAGCAGCCCCGGGGGTGGGGGCTACGAGCAGTACTTC.